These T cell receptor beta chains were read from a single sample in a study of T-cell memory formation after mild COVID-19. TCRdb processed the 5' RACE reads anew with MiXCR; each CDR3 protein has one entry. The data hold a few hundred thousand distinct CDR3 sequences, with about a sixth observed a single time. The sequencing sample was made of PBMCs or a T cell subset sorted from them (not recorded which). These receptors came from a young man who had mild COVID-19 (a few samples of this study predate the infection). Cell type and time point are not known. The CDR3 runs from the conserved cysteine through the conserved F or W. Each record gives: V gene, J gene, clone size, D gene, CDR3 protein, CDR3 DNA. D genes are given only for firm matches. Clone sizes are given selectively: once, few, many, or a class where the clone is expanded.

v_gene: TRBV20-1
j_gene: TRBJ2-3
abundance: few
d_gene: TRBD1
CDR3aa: CSASRTGTDPQYF
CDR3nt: TGCAGTGCTAGCCGGACTGGGACAGATCCGCAGTATTTT

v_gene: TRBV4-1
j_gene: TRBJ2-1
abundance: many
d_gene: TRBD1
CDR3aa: CASSPKDRDEQFF
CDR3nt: TGCGCCAGCAGCCCCAAGGACAGGGATGAGCAGTTCTTC

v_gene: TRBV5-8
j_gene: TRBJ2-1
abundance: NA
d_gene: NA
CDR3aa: CASSLAVLRRFF
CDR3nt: TGTGCCAGCAGCTTGGCCGTGCTCCGGAGGTTCTTC

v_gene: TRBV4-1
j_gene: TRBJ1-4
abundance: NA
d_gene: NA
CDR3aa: CASSQGIGEGEKLFF
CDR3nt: TGCGCCAGCAGCCAAGGAATAGGGGAGGGTGAAAAACTGTTTTTT

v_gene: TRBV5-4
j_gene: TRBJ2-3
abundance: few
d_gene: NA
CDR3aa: CASSLTGLDTQYF
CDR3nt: TGTGCCAGCAGCTTAACAGGTTTGGATACGCAGTATTTT

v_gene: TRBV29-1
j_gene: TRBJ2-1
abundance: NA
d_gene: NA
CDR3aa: CSARTADNEQFF
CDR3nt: TGCAGCGCCCGGACAGCCGACAATGAGCAGTTCTTC

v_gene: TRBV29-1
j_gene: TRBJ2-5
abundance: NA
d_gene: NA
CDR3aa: CSVTGYTQETQYF
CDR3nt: TGCAGCGTCACAGGGTATACCCAAGAGACCCAGTACTTC

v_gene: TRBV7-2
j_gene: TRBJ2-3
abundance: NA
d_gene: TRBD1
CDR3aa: CASSKDRPDTQYF
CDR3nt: TGTGCCAGCAGCAAGGACAGGCCAGATACGCAGTATTTT

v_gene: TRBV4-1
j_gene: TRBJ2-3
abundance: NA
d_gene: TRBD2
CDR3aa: CASSRIAGGSTDTQYF
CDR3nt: TGCGCCAGCAGCCGGATAGCGGGGGGCAGCACAGATACGCAGTATTTT

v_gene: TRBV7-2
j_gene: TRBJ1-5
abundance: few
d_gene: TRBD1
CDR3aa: CASSLDRGSNQPQHF
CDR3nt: TGTGCCAGCAGCTTAGACAGGGGAAGCAATCAGCCCCAGCATTTT

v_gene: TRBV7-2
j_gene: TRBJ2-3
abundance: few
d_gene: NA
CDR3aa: CASSLAMGSTDTQYF
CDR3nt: TGTGCCAGCAGCTTAGCGATGGGTAGCACAGATACGCAGTATTTT